Listed below are T cell receptor beta chains from one sample, sequenced in a study of response to subunit inactivated influenza vaccine. Each CDR3 protein is one row after TCRdb ran MiXCR on the RT-PCR reads. The sample lists around 570,000 distinct CDR3 sequences, 6.5% to 8% occurring once. Sequenced material: PBMCs from blood, taken about 24 months after vaccination. These TCRs come from a man aged 50 to 69 who received an inactivated influenza vaccine. Each CDR3 is given with its conserved first and last residue. D genes are given only for firm matches. Not all rows give a size; the values are once, few, many and, for expanded clones, a class.

V gene	J gene	clone size	CDR3 length	D gene	CDR3 protein	CDR3 DNA
TRBV20-1	TRBJ1-6	few	17	NA	CSATTRAPSTYNSPLHF	TGCAGTGCTACTACCCGCGCTCCTTCTACCTATAATTCACCCCTCCACTTT
TRBV18	TRBJ2-1	few	14	TRBD1	CASSPSGTDNEQFF	TGTGCCAGCTCACCATCTGGGACAGACAATGAGCAGTTCTTC
TRBV5-4	TRBJ2-1	few	13	TRBD1	CASSKTGSDEQFF	TGTGCCAGCAGCAAGACAGGGTCGGATGAGCAGTTCTTC
TRBV6-1	TRBJ2-5	NA	14	TRBD1	CASLGQGAYETQYF	TGTGCCAGCTTGGGACAGGGGGCTTATGAGACCCAGTACTTC
TRBV29-1	TRBJ1-4	NA	12	NA	CGAQGPNEKLFF	TGCGGGGCACAGGGCCCTAATGAAAAACTGTTTTTT
TRBV5-1	TRBJ2-5	NA	16	NA	CASSFSVLDRQETQYF	TGCGCCAGCAGCTTCTCGGTACTGGACAGACAAGAGACCCAGTACTTC
TRBV7-6	TRBJ2-7	few	15	TRBD2	CASSLLAGTGYEQYF	TGTGCCAGCAGTTTACTAGCGGGCACGGGGTACGAGCAGTACTTC
TRBV20-1	TRBJ2-1	NA	14	TRBD1	CSARGDSSYNEQFF	TGCAGTGCTAGGGGGGACAGCTCCTACAATGAGCAGTTCTTC
TRBV12-3/TRBV12-4	TRBJ1-1	many	15	NA	CASSLGPGSSAGAFF	TGTGCCAGCAGTTTGGGCCCCGGGTCCTCAGCGGGAGCTTTCTTT
TRBV20-1	TRBJ2-1	many	15	NA	CSAPRAQGVHNEQFF	TGCAGTGCCCCCCGCGCACAGGGAGTACACAATGAGCAGTTCTTC
TRBV2	TRBJ1-1	few	12	NA	CASSDLGAEAFF	TGTGCCAGCAGTGACCTGGGAGCTGAAGCTTTCTTT
TRBV7-2	TRBJ2-2	medium-sized	13	NA	CASSFREAGELFF	TGTGCCAGCAGCTTTCGAGAGGCCGGGGAGCTGTTTTTT
TRBV6-2/TRBV6-3	TRBJ2-1	NA	16	TRBD1	CASSAAQGAISIEQFF	TGTGCCAGCAGCGCGGCGCAGGGGGCAATTTCAATTGAGCAGTTCTTC
TRBV7-2	TRBJ2-6	NA	15	NA	CASSPDIYGANVLTF	TGTGCCAGCAGCCCCGACATCTATGGGGCCAACGTCCTGACTTTC
TRBV12-3/TRBV12-4	TRBJ1-2	many	13	NA	CASRIGTDYGYTF	TGTGCCAGCAGGATCGGGACTGATTATGGCTACACCTTC
TRBV20-1	TRBJ2-7	NA	14	TRBD2	CSAPRLAGSYEQYF	TGCAGTGCTCCACGACTAGCGGGATCCTACGAGCAGTACTTC
TRBV5-5	TRBJ1-5	many	15	NA	CASSFQPIQNQPQHF	TGTGCCAGCAGCTTTCAGCCGATACAGAATCAGCCCCAGCATTTT
TRBV18	TRBJ2-2	NA	15	NA	CASSSNSPTTGELFF	TGTGCCAGCTCAAGCAATAGTCCAACCACCGGGGAGCTGTTTTTT
TRBV25-1	TRBJ1-1	NA	14	NA	CASSESPENTEAFF	TGTGCCAGCAGTGAGTCGCCAGAGAACACTGAAGCTTTCTTT
TRBV4-2	TRBJ2-1	few	13	NA	CASSGRGADEQFF	TGTGCCAGCAGTGGCAGGGGGGCGGATGAGCAGTTCTTC
TRBV7-2	TRBJ2-7	many	12	NA	CASSFRLYEQYF	TGTGCCAGCAGCTTCCGGCTTTACGAGCAGTACTTC
TRBV20-1	TRBJ2-5	NA	13	TRBD2	CSSGLAGHETQYF	TGCAGCTCCGGACTAGCGGGACACGAGACCCAGTACTTC
TRBV10-3	TRBJ1-2	few	15	NA	CAISDTRRSNYGYTF	TGTGCCATCAGTGATACTCGTAGGTCCAACTATGGCTACACCTTC
TRBV27	TRBJ2-7	few	15	TRBD1	CASRIMGQGSYEQYF	TGTGCCAGCAGAATAATGGGACAGGGGTCCTACGAGCAGTACTTC
TRBV7-2	TRBJ2-1	many	14	NA	CASSLGGFNNEQFF	TGTGCCAGCAGCTTAGGGGGATTCAACAATGAGCAGTTCTTC
TRBV5-1	TRBJ2-5	many	18	NA	CASSLGWVGQPYQETQYF	TGCGCCAGCAGCCTTGGATGGGTCGGTCAGCCGTACCAAGAGACCCAGTACTTC
TRBV29-1	TRBJ2-2	NA	14	TRBD1	CSVRRDRDAGELFF	TGCAGCGTCCGCCGGGACAGGGACGCCGGGGAGCTGTTTTTT
TRBV5-5	TRBJ1-2	NA	16	NA	CASSLERAGIRNGYTF	TGTGCCAGCAGCTTGGAGCGTGCGGGAATTAGAAATGGCTACACCTTC
TRBV15	TRBJ2-3	few	16	NA	CATSSTRAGRTDTQYF	TGTGCCACCAGCAGTACCCGGGCAGGGCGGACAGATACGCAGTATTTT
TRBV29-1	TRBJ2-2	NA	13	TRBD1	CSVSDRETGELFF	TGCAGCGTTAGCGACAGGGAAACCGGGGAGCTGTTTTTT
TRBV3-1	TRBJ1-1	few	13	NA	CASSQDRRREAFF	TGTGCCAGCAGCCAAGATCGTAGACGTGAAGCTTTCTTT
TRBV12-3/TRBV12-4	TRBJ2-5	many	17	NA	CASSFLPWGMHQETQYF	TGTGCCAGCAGTTTCCTACCGTGGGGAATGCACCAAGAGACCCAGTACTTC
TRBV5-1	TRBJ2-7	NA	15	TRBD2	CASSNGTSGSREQYF	TGCGCCAGCAGCAACGGGACTAGCGGGAGTCGCGAGCAGTACTTC
TRBV10-3	TRBJ2-3	NA	15	TRBD2	CAIRMTSSPTDTQYF	TGTGCCATCAGGATGACTAGCAGTCCGACAGATACGCAGTATTTT
TRBV3-1	TRBJ2-1	many	16	TRBD1	CASSQARGLSYNEQFF	TGTGCCAGCAGCCAAGCCAGGGGGCTTTCCTACAATGAGCAGTTCTTC
TRBV20-1	TRBJ1-5	NA	15	NA	CSARVRVGADQPQHF	TGCAGTGCTAGAGTAAGGGTAGGGGCGGATCAGCCCCAGCATTTT
TRBV12-3/TRBV12-4	TRBJ2-2	many	14	NA	CASSLGLNTGELFF	TGTGCCAGCAGCTTGGGCCTTAACACCGGGGAGCTGTTTTTT
TRBV10-3	TRBJ2-5	many	12	NA	CAISESMATQYF	TGTGCCATCAGTGAGTCCATGGCGACCCAGTACTTC
TRBV10-3	TRBJ2-1	many	14	NA	CAIQQGFGLHEQFF	TGTGCCATTCAGCAGGGATTTGGTTTGCATGAGCAGTTCTTC
TRBV7-9	TRBJ2-1	many	16	TRBD2	CASSSLRLATYNEQFF	TGTGCCAGCAGCTCCCTTAGACTAGCCACCTACAATGAGCAGTTCTTC
TRBV5-1	TRBJ2-7	NA	21	NA	CASSLYVRPSYQTPSSYEQYF	TGCGCCAGCAGCTTGTACGTCAGGCCCAGTTATCAAACCCCGAGCTCCTACGAGCAGTACTTC
TRBV10-3	TRBJ2-3	many	16	TRBD1	CAIRNPGQGSTDTQYF	TGTGCCATCAGAAACCCGGGACAGGGCAGCACAGATACGCAGTATTTT
TRBV4-2	TRBJ2-6	few	15	NA	CASSQEDSGANVLTF	TGTGCCAGCAGCCAAGAGGACTCTGGGGCCAACGTCCTGACTTTC
TRBV12-3/TRBV12-4	TRBJ1-4	few	14	NA	CASSYGTNNEKLFF	TGTGCCAGCAGTTACGGAACAAATAATGAAAAACTGTTTTTT
TRBV2	TRBJ2-7	many	14	TRBD1	CASHSGTATGEQYF	TGTGCCAGCCACTCCGGGACAGCGACTGGCGAGCAGTACTTC
TRBV12-3/TRBV12-4	TRBJ2-5	many	13	NA	CASSLVSGETQYF	TGTGCCAGCAGTCTTGTTTCAGGAGAGACCCAGTACTTC